The clone carrying this T cell receptor beta chain was found a few times. The germline CDR1 and CDR2 sequences are SGHAT and FQDESV (reference sequence). The CDR3 is made up of 15 amino acids. Trimming at V came to 5 bases and at J to 9 bases, leaving 12 bases not matched to a gene. TCRdb reanalyzed the PCR reads via MiXCR. This sample has around 26,000 clones, with approximately 20% found just once. The entry originates in a study of metastatic and nonmetastatic thyroid tumors. Treatment of any kind had been given to no patient before thyroid surgery. This sequence was found in a male donor with papillary thyroid cancer or a benign thyroid nodule (not recorded which). Some clones in this sample may be carry-over from other donors' samples. The sample was blood. This chain uses TRBV11-1 with TRBJ2-1; TRBD2 aligns across 8 bases. CDR3 DNA sequence: TGTGCCAGCAGCACCCTTAGCGGGGCGTTTTCTGAGCAGTTCTTC. The encoded protein is CASSTLSGAFSEQFF.